This T cell receptor beta chain is from a study of T cell therapy after organ transplantation. About the study: Up to 6 doses were given at 2-week intervals.

Measured with immunoSEQ multiplex PCR; TCRdb has only the in-frame clones, and not every one. The data contain 3,500 or so clones, 60% to 80% of them singletons. A note on this clone: Its antigen remains unknown.

V was clipped by 0 bases and J by 5 bases, with 22 bases between them. CDR1 is MGHRA, CDR2 YSYEKL, per germline. The CDR3 is 18 residues long. The time point: 4-8 weeks after completion of therapy. Specimen: CD8+ T cells from blood, collected after autologous CMV-specific T cell therapy. The V and J genes are TRBV4-1 and TRBJ2-5; possibly TRBD2 for D (6 bases). The receptor comes from a human patient who had received a solid organ transplant and had CMV disease. The graft donor may be the source of some T cells. The CDR3 DNA reads TGCGCCAGCAGCCAAGACGCCTTGCCTGGCGGGACGGTGGAGACCCAGTACTTC. This gives the protein CASSQDALPGGTVETQYF.